This T cell receptor (beta chain) was documented in a study of cytomegalovirus exposure and HLA in healthy donors. Study background: Across around 400 genotyped donors, 81% landed in the Caucasian-associated ancestry cluster. General study points: Most sequenced TCRs were rare (though some public TCRs occurred in many donors).

Trimming removed 3 bases from V and 5 bases from J; junction bases left unmatched: 8. This CDR3 region has 14 residues. CDR1 and CDR2 from the germline V gene are SQVTM and ANQGSEA. A note on this clone: The antigen is undetermined.

Primers for the PCR totalled 60 Vbeta and 13 Jbeta. Clones were sequenced by immunoSEQ multiplex PCR, and TCRdb holds only the in-frame ones, with some missing. The sample has approximately 87,000 clones, roughly 79% seen once. This rearrangement joins TRBV29-1 to TRBJ2-5, with 8 bases matching TRBD2. The TCR was taken from a woman aged 70-85 years in good health and CMV-seropositive. Sequences were obtained from PBMCs. CDR3 in amino acids: CSVDSGLAGETQYF. Written as DNA, the CDR3 is TGCAGCGTTGATTCTGGACTAGCAGGGGAGACCCAGTACTTC.